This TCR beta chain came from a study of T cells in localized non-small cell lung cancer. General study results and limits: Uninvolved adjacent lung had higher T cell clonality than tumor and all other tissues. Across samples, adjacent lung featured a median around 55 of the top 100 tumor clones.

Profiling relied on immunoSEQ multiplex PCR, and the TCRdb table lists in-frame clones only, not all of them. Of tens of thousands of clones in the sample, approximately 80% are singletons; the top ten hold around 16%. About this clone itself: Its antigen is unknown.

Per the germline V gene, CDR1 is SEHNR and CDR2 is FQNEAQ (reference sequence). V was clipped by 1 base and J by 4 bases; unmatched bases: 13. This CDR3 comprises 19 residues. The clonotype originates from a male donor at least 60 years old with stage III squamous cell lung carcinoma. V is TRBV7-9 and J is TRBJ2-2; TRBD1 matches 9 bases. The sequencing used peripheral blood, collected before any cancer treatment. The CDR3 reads CASSLGQQGAIRGTGELFF. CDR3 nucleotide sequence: TGTGCCAGCAGCTTAGGCCAACAGGGGGCGATCCGTGGCACCGGGGAGCTGTTTTTT.